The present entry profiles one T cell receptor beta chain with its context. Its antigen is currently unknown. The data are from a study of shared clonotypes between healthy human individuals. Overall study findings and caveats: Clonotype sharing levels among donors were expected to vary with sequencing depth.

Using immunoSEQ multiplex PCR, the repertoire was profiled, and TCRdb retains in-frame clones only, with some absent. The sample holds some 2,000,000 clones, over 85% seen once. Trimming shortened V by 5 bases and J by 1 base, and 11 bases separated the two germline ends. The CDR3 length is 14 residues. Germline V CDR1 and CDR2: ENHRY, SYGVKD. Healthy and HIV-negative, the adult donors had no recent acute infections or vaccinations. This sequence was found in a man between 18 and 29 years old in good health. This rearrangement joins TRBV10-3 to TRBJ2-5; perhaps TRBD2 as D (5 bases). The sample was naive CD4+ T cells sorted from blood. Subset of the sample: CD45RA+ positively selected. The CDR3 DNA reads TGTGCCATCAGTCTAAGCGGACCCCAAGAGACCCAGTACTTC. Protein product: CAISLSGPQETQYF.